These 6 T cell receptor beta chains came from one sample sequenced in a study of T-cell reconstitution after alpha-beta-depleted transplantation in children. During its preparation, the TCRbeta library received unique molecular identifiers. TCRdb fed the PCR reads into MiXCR, producing one record per CDR3 protein. The sample holds roughly 670,000 distinct CDR3 sequences, less than 15% seen once. The sample was PBMCs, taken before TCRalphabeta/CD19-depleted stem cell transplant. These receptors were taken from a girl aged 2 to 10 with congenital amegakaryocytic thrombocytopenia, due to receive a stem cell transplant.

At least ten counts were recorded for this clonotype. This chain joins TRBV7-9 and TRBJ2-2; the D is unclear. CDR1 is SEHNR, CDR2 FQNEAQ, per germline (reference sequence). Trimming shortened V by 8 bases and J by 6 bases, and 4 bases separated the two germline ends. The CDR3 spans 10 residues. Here the CDR3 DNA reads TGTGCCAGCGGGGCCGGGGAGCTGTTTTTT. Translation: CASGAGELFF.

This chain links TRBV5-1 with TRBJ1-1; the D gene is possibly TRBD1 (6 bases). CDR3 size: 15 residues. V lost 0 bases and J lost 1, with 10 bases in between. The germline CDR1 and CDR2 sequences are SGHRS and YFSETQ. The CDR3 DNA reads as TGCGCCAGCAGCTTGGAGGGGACACAGAACACTGAAGCTTTCTTT. Its protein is CASSLEGTQNTEAFF.

This clonotype was counted at least ten times. The chain uses TRBV12-3 or TRBV12-4 and TRBJ1-2; D is possibly TRBD1 (5 bases). Trimming removed 4 bases from V and 4 bases from J, with 10 bases in between. The CDR3 consists of 13 residues. CDR3 coding DNA: TGTGCCAGCAGTTATACAGGTCGCTATGGCTACACCTTC. This translates into CASSYTGRYGYTF.

This clonotype came up many times. The rearrangement joins TRBV7-9 to TRBJ1-1; no definite D call. Germline V gene data show CDR1 as SEHNR and CDR2 as FQNEAQ (reference sequence). With 8 bases removed from V and 4 bases from J, the gap between germline ends came to 8 bases. The CDR3 totals 11 residues. CDR3 protein: CASDRGTEAFF. Written as DNA, the CDR3 is TGTGCCAGCGACCGGGGCACTGAAGCTTTCTTT.

In this sample, this clonotype turned up a few times. The chain is built from TRBV6-1 and TRBJ2-1; TRBD2 matches at 7 bases. With 6 bases clipped from V and 10 bases from J, the junction kept 12 bases outside the gene matches. Germline-derived CDR1 and CDR2 are MNHNS and SASEGT. The CDR3 contains 14 residues. DNA for the CDR3: TGTGCCAGCAGCCGGATGATACTAGCGAGGGAGCAGTTCTTC. It yields the protein CASSRMILAREQFF.

The rearrangement joins TRBV29-1 to TRBJ1-1; 7 positions match TRBD1. The CDR3 consists of 14 residues. The trim removed 6 bases at V and 4 bases at J, leaving 11 bases unmatched. From germline, CDR1 is SQVTM and CDR2 ANQGSEA. CDR3 in amino acids: CSVSGRQGVTEAFF. The CDR3 nucleotides are TGCAGCGTGTCTGGAAGACAGGGAGTCACTGAAGCTTTCTTT.